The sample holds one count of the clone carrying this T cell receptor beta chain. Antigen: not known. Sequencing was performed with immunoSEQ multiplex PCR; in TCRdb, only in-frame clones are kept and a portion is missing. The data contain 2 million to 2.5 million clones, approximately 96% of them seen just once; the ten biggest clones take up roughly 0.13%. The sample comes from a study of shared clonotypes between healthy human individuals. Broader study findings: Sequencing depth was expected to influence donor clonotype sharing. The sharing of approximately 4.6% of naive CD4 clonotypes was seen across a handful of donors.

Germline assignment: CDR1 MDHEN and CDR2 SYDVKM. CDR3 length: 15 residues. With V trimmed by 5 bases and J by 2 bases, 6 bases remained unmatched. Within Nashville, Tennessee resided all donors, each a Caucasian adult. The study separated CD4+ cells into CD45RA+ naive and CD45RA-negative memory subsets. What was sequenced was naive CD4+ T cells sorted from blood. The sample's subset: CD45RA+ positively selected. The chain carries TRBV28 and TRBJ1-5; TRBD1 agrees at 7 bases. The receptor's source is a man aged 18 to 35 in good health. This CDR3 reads CASSGEGAGNQPQHF. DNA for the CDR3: TGTGCCAGCAGTGGAGAGGGGGCTGGCAATCAGCCCCAGCATTTT.